What follows is one T cell receptor (beta chain) and its context. The length of the CDR3 is 15 residues. V gave up 4 bases and J gave up 5 bases; unmatched junction bases: 4. Germline values: CDR1 LGHDT, CDR2 YNNKEL (reference sequence). This specimen belongs to a study of blood T cell repertoires in COVID-19. Study summary: Spain, Italy and the United States supplied samples that represented acute and convalescent COVID-19. T cells, B-cell-depleted T cells, or PBMCs provided the cDNA or gDNA that served as material.

Libraries were prepared by immunoSEQ multiplex PCR; TCRdb keeps only in-frame clonotypes and omits some of them. In the table there are roughly 180,000 clones, about 85% of which are singletons. The chain joins TRBV3-1 (or the pseudogene TRBV3-2) to TRBJ2-5, with 13 bases identical to TRBD2. The source material was peripheral blood. The receptor comes from a man between 60 and 75 years old who had recovered from COVID-19. CDR3 residues: CASSPRTSGGETQYF. For the CDR3, the DNA is TGTGCCAGCAGCCCCCGGACTAGCGGGGGCGAGACCCAGTACTTC.